A selection of T cell receptor beta chains follows, all from one sample in a study of blood T cell repertoires in COVID-19. Profiling relied on immunoSEQ multiplex PCR, and the TCRdb table lists in-frame clones only, not all of them. This sample has about 64,000 clones; around 84% occur once, and the top ten carry 4.5% to 7%. Sequencing was carried out using peripheral blood. The origin of the receptors is a woman aged 55-70 years with acute or convalescent COVID-19. CDR3s include the opening cysteine and the closing phenylalanine or tryptophan. The D gene is left open where the match is weak. The size of a clone is reported for some rows only, either as once, few or many, or as a class for expanded clones.

cdr3_aa,cdr3_nt,d_call,v_call,j_call,clone_size
CASSVGVTGGAADTQYF,TGTGCCAGCAGCGTAGGAGTCACGGGGGGCGCTGCGGATACGCAGTATTTT,.,TRBV9,TRBJ2-3,.
CASSLIVRVYYGYTF,TGTGCCAGCAGCTTAATAGTCCGAGTCTACTATGGCTACACCTTC,.,TRBV7-3,TRBJ1-2,.
CASSPGREQYF,TGTGCCAGCTCACCGGGGCGCGAGCAGTACTTC,.,TRBV18,TRBJ2-7,.
CASSQASGGGDPGELFF,TGTGCCAGCAGCCAAGCTAGCGGGGGGGGCGATCCCGGGGAGCTGTTTTTT,TRBD2,TRBV4-2,TRBJ2-2,.
CASSYRVQGAFF,TGTGCCAGCAGTTACAGGGTGCAAGGAGCTTTCTTT,.,TRBV12-3/TRBV12-4,TRBJ1-1,.
CASRTLGGGTYNEQFF,TGTGCCAGCAGGACATTAGGGGGGGGAACCTACAATGAGCAGTTCTTC,.,TRBV27,TRBJ2-1,.
CASSRSGVTYEQYF,TGTGCCAGCAGTAGAAGCGGGGTTACCTACGAGCAGTACTTC,TRBD2,TRBV7-8,TRBJ2-7,.
CASSVGDGGRVEAFF,TGTGCCAGCAGCGTAGGAGACGGAGGGCGGGTTGAAGCTTTCTTT,.,TRBV9,TRBJ1-1,.
CASSVGGQGYGYTF,TGTGCCAGCAGCGTAGGCGGTCAGGGCTATGGCTACACCTTC,.,TRBV9,TRBJ1-2,.
CASSAQSSTNEKLFF,TGTGCCAGCAGTGCACAGTCCTCAACTAATGAAAAACTGTTTTTT,.,TRBV6-4,TRBJ1-4,.
CASSLGQAVAEAFF,TGTGCCAGCAGCCTGGGACAGGCGGTCGCTGAAGCTTTCTTT,TRBD1,TRBV6-5,TRBJ1-1,.
CASSSDRGYGNTIYF,TGTGCCAGCAGTTCCGACAGGGGGTATGGAAACACCATATATTTT,TRBD1,TRBV6-5,TRBJ1-3,.
CASSQDSGTEAFF,TGTGCCAGCAGCCAAGACTCAGGCACTGAAGCTTTCTTT,.,TRBV14,TRBJ1-1,once
CASSEQTGGYTF,TGTGCCAGCAGTGAACAAACAGGGGGCTACACCTTC,.,TRBV6-1,TRBJ1-2,.
CASSTRTDLYTDTQYF,TGTGCCAGCAGCACGAGGACTGACCTATACACAGATACGCAGTATTTT,.,TRBV7-2,TRBJ2-3,.
CASSIFKTNQPQHF,TGTGCCAGTAGTATATTTAAGACAAATCAGCCCCAGCATTTT,.,TRBV19,TRBJ1-5,.
CASSDTGDNEQFF,TGTGCCAGTAGTGATACAGGGGACAATGAGCAGTTCTTC,TRBD1,TRBV19,TRBJ2-1,.
CATSDSQGPSTDTQYF,TGTGCCACCAGTGATTCACAGGGTCCCAGCACAGATACGCAGTATTTT,.,TRBV24-1,TRBJ2-3,few
CASSSGRGRQPQHF,TGTGCCAGCAGTTCGGGCAGGGGTAGACAGCCCCAGCATTTT,.,TRBV6-5,TRBJ1-5,.
CASRQQGFYGYTF,TGTGCCAGCAGGCAACAGGGGTTCTATGGCTACACCTTC,TRBD1,TRBV5-6,TRBJ1-2,few
CASSTMTAHNEQFF,TGTGCCAGCAGTACAATGACAGCTCACAATGAGCAGTTCTTC,.,TRBV6-5,TRBJ2-1,once
CASSIMLGTDLTSNQPQHF,TGTGCCAGTAGTATTATGCTCGGGACAGACCTTACTAGCAATCAGCCCCAGCATTTT,TRBD1,TRBV19,TRBJ1-5,.
CASGQDRPNSPLHF,TGTGCCAGCGGCCAGGACAGACCAAATTCACCCCTCCACTTT,.,TRBV6-2/TRBV6-3,TRBJ1-6,.
CASSHTGPYGYTF,TGTGCCAGCAGTCACACAGGCCCCTATGGCTACACCTTC,.,TRBV11-2,TRBJ1-2,.
CASSSLFGRVTGELFF,TGTGCCAGTAGTTCCCTCTTCGGGCGGGTCACCGGGGAGCTGTTTTTT,.,TRBV19,TRBJ2-2,.
CASSLGQGDGYGYTF,TGCGCCAGCAGCTTGGGGCAGGGTGATGGCTATGGCTACACCTTC,.,TRBV5-1,TRBJ1-2,.
CASSQNRGDQETQYF,TGTGCCAGCAGTCAGAACAGGGGAGACCAAGAGACCCAGTACTTC,TRBD1,TRBV7-7,TRBJ2-5,.
CASGQGDGTEAFF,TGTGCCAGCGGACAGGGGGATGGCACTGAAGCTTTCTTT,TRBD1,TRBV9,TRBJ1-1,.
CASSFRGGSPLHF,TGTGCCAGCAGTTTCAGGGGTGGGTCACCCCTCCACTTT,.,TRBV12-3/TRBV12-4,TRBJ1-6,.
CATSKMQQGNTGELFF,TGTGCCACCAGTAAAATGCAACAGGGAAACACCGGGGAGCTGTTTTTT,.,TRBV24-1,TRBJ2-2,.
CASSPTSGRTDTQYF,TGTGCCAGCAGCCCGACTAGCGGACGCACAGATACGCAGTATTTT,TRBD2,TRBV5-5,TRBJ2-3,.
CASRRQGLNTGELFF,TGTGCCAGCAGGAGGCAGGGCCTTAACACCGGGGAGCTGTTTTTT,.,TRBV2,TRBJ2-2,.
CSVDRSGFNGGNEQFF,TGCAGCGTTGATCGTTCTGGGTTTAACGGAGGTAATGAGCAGTTCTTC,.,TRBV29-1,TRBJ2-1,.
CASSPPAGTKAFF,TGTGCCAGCTCACCCCCCGCCGGTACTAAAGCTTTCTTT,.,TRBV18,TRBJ1-1,once
CASSHRGKGTEAFF,TGTGCCAGCAGCCACAGGGGAAAAGGCACTGAAGCTTTCTTT,TRBD1,TRBV6-5,TRBJ1-1,.
CASSLEGLYGYTF,TGCGCCAGCAGCTTGGAGGGGCTCTATGGCTACACCTTC,.,TRBV5-1,TRBJ1-2,.
CASRSGTLNTGELFF,TGTGCCAGCAGATCCGGGACACTGAACACCGGGGAGCTGTTTTTT,.,TRBV2,TRBJ2-2,.
CASRGLGQGGEKLFF,TGCGCCAGCAGAGGTCTAGGACAGGGTGGCGAAAAACTGTTTTTT,TRBD1,TRBV5-1,TRBJ1-4,.
CSVARSGYGYTF,TGCAGCGTAGCCCGATCGGGCTATGGCTACACCTTC,.,TRBV29-1,TRBJ1-2,.
CASSQEEGASSYNEQFF,TGCGCCAGCAGCCAAGAGGAGGGGGCGAGCTCCTACAATGAGCAGTTCTTC,.,TRBV4-1,TRBJ2-1,.
CSVQTGPFTGELFF,TGCAGCGTTCAAACAGGACCGTTCACCGGGGAGCTGTTTTTT,.,TRBV29-1,TRBJ2-2,few
CASSRQGAGNIQYF,TGTGCCAGCAGCCGACAGGGGGCTGGGAACATTCAGTACTTC,TRBD1,TRBV7-9,TRBJ2-4,.
CAIRGQGTNEQFF,TGTGCCATCAGGGGACAGGGTACCAATGAGCAGTTCTTC,TRBD1,TRBV10-3,TRBJ2-1,.
CASSQDPVNTEAFF,TGTGCCAGCAGCCAAGATCCGGTTAACACTGAAGCTTTCTTT,.,TRBV3-1/TRBV3-2,TRBJ1-1,.
CASSWGTLGDEQYF,TGTGCCAGTAGTTGGGGGACACTGGGAGACGAGCAGTACTTC,.,TRBV19,TRBJ2-7,once